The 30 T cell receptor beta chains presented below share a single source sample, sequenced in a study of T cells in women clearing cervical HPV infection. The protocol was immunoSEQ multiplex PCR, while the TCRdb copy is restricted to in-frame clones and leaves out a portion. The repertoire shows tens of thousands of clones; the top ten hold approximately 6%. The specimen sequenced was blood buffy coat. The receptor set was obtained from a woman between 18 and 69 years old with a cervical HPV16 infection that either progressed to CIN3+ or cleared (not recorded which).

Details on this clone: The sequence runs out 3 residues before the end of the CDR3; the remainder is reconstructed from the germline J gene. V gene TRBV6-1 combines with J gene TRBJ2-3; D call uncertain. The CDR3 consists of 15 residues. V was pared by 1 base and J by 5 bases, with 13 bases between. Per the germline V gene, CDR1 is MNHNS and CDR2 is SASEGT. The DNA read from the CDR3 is TGTGCCAGCAGTGAAGGTCCGATAGCTGGAGATACG. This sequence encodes CASSEGPIAGDT. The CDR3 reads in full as CASSEGPIAGDTQYF.

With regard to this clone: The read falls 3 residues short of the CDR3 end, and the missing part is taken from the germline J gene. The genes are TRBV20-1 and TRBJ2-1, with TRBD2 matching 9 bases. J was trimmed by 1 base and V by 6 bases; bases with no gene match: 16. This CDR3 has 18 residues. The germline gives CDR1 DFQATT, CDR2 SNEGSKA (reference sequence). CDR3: CSARRGNSGGSSYNEQFF. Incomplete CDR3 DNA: TGCAGTGCCCGCAGGGGGAATAGCGGGGGCTCTTCCTACAATGAG.

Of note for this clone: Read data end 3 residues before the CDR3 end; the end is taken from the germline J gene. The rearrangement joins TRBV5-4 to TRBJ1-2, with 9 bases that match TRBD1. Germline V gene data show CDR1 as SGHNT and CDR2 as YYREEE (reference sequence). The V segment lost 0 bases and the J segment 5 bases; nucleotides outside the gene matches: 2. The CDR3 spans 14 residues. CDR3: CASSLAGTGYGYTF. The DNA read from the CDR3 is TGTGCCAGCAGCTTGGCCGGGACAGGGTATGGC. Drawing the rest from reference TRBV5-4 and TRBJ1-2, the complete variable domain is ETGVTQSPTHLIKTRGQQVTLRCSSQSGHNTVSWYQQALGQGPQFIFQYYREEENGRGNFPPRFSGLQFPNYSSELNVNALELDDSALYLCASSLAGTGYGYTFGSGTRLTVV.

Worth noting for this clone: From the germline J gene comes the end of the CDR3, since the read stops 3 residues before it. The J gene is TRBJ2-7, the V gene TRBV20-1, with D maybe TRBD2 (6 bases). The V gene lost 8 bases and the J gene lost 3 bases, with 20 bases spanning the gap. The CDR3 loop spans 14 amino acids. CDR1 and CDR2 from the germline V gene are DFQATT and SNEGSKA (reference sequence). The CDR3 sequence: CSFPRGTLVYEQYF. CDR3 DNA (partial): TGCAGTTTCCCGCGGGGTACTTTGGTCTACGAG.

The covered CDR3 bases are TGTGCCAGCAGTTTAATTTACAGGGACGAGACC. Its translation: CASSLIYRDET. The entire CDR3 protein reads CASSLIYRDETQYF. The chain combines TRBV27 with TRBJ2-5; TRBD1 might be the D (6 bases). The read stops 3 residues short of the end of the CDR3; the missing end is completed from the germline J gene. CDR1 and CDR2 from the germline V gene are MNHEY and SMNVEV (reference sequence). This CDR3 has 14 residues. The ends were cut back, 2 bases at V and 5 bases at J, with 12 bases in the middle.

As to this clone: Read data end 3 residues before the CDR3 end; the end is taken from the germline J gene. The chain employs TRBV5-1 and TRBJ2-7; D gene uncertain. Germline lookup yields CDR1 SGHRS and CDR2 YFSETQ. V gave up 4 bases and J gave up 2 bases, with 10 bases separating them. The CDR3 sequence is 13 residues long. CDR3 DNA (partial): TGCGCCAGCAGCGGAGACTCGGCCTACGAG. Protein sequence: CASSGDSAYE. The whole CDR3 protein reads CASSGDSAYEQYF.

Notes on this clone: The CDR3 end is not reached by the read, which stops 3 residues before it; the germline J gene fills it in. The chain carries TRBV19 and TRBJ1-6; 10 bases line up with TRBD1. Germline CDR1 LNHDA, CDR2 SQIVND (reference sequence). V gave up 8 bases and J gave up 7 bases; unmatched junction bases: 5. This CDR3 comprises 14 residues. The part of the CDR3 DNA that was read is TGTGCCAGTTCCGGGACAGGGGCCAATTCACCC. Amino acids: CASSGTGANSP. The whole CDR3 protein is CASSGTGANSPLHF.

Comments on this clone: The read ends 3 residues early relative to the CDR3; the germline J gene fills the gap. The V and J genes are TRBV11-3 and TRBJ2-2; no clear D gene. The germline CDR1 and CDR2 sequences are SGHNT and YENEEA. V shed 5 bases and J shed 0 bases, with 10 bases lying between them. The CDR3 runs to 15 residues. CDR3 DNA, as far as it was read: TGTGCCAGCAGCCGTCAGGCTTCGAACACCGGGGAG. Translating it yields CASSRQASNTGE. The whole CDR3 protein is CASSRQASNTGELFF.

The CDR3 here is CASSPWAFTGELFF. Partial CDR3 DNA: TGCGCCAGCAGCCCTTGGGCTTTCACCGGGGAG. V usage is TRBV5-1 and J usage is TRBJ2-2, with D hard to call. The CDR3 extends 3 residues past the end of the read, so its final part is completed from the germline J gene. V gave up 4 bases and J gave up 4 bases, with 11 bases separating them. The CDR3 covers 14 residues. The germline gives CDR1 SGHRS, CDR2 YFSETQ.

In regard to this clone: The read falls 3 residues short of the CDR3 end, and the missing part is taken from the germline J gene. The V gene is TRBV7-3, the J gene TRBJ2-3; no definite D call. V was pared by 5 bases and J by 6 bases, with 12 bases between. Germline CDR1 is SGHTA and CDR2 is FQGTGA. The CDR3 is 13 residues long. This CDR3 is CASSPSLRDTQYF. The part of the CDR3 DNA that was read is TGTGCCAGCAGCCCTTCCCTCCGGGATACG.

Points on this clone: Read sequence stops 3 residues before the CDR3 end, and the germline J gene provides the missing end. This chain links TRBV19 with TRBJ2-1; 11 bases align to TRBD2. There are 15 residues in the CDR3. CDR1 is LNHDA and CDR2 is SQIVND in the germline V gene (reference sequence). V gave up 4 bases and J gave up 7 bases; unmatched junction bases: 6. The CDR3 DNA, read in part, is TGTGCCAGTAGTACCTTAGCGGGAGGGGTTAATGAG. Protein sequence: CASSTLAGGVNE. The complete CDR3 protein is CASSTLAGGVNEQFF.

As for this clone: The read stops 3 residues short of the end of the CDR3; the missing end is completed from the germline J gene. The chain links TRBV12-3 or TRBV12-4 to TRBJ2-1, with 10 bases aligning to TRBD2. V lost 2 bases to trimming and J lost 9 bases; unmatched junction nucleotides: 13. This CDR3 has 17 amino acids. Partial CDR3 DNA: TGTGCCAGCAGTTTAACCCCTAGCGGGAGTTTGTCGGGTGAG. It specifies CASSLTPSGSLSGE. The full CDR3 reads CASSLTPSGSLSGEQFF.

Incomplete CDR3 DNA: TGTGCCAGCAGCCGAGAGGGGTTGGAAATCGGGGAG. This sequence encodes CASSREGLEIGE. The full-length CDR3 reads as CASSREGLEIGELFF. The V call is TRBV11-1, the J call TRBJ2-2; D may correspond to TRBD1 or TRBD2 (5 bases each). The observed sequence ends 3 residues before the CDR3 terminus, with the missing tail filled in from the germline J gene. V was pared by 5 bases and J by 7 bases, with 17 bases between. Germline V gives CDR1 SGHAT, CDR2 FQDESV (reference sequence). This CDR3 is 15 amino acids long.

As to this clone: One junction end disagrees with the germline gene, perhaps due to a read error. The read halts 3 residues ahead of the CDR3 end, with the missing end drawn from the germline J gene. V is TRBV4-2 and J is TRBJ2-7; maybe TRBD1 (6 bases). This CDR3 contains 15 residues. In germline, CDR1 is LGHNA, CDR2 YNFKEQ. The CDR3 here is CASSQDRNRAYEQYF. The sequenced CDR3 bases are TGCGCCAGCAGCCAAGATAGGAACAGGGCCTACGAG.

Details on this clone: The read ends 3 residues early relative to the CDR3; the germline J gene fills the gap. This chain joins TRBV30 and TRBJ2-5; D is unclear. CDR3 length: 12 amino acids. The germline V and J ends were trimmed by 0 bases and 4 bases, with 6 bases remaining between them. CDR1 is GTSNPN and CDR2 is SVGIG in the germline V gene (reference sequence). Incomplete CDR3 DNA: TGTGCCTGGAGTGTACTTCGAGAGACC. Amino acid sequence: CAWSVLRET. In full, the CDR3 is CAWSVLRETQYF.

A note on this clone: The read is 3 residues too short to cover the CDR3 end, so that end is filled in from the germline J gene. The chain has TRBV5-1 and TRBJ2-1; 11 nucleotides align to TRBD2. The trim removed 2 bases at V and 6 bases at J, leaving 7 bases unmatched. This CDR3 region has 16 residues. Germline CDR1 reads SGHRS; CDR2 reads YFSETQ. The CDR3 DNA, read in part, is TGCGCCAGCAGCTTACTGACTAGCGGGGCACCCAATGAG. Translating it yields CASSLLTSGAPNE. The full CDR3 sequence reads CASSLLTSGAPNEQFF.

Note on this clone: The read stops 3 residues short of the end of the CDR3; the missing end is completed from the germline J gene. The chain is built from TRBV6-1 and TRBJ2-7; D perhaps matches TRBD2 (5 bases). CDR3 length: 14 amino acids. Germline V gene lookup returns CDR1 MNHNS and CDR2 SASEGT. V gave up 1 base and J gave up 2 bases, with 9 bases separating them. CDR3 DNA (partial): TGTGCCAGCAGTGAAGAGAGCGGAACCTACGAG. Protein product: CASSEESGTYE. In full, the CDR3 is CASSEESGTYEQYF.

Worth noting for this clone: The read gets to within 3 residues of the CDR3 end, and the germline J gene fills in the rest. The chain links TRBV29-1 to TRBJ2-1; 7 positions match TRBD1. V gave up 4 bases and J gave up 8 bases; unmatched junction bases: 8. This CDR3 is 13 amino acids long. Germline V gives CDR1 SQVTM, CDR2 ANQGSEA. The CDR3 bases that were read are TGCAGCGTTGGTACAGGGGATCTGGATGAG. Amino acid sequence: CSVGTGDLDE. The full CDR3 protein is CSVGTGDLDEQFF.

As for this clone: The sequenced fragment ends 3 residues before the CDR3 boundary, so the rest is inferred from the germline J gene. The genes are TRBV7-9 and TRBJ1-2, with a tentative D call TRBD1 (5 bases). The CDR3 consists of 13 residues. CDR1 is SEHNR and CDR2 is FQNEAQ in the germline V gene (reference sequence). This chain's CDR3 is CASSVGTYNDYTF. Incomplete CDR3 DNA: TGTGCCAGCAGCGTAGGGACTTACAATGAC. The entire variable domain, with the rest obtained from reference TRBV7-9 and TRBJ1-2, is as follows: DTGVSQNPRHKITKRGQNVTFRCDPISEHNRLYWYRQTLGQGPEFLTYFQNEAQLEKSRLLSDRFSAERPKGSFSTLEIQRTEQGDSAMYLCASSVGTYNDYTFGSGTRLTVV.

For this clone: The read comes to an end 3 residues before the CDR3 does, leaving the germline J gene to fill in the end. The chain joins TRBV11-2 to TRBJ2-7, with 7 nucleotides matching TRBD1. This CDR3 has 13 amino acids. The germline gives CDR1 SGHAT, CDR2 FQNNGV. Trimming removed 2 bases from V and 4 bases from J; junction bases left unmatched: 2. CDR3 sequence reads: CASSLMGQYEQYF. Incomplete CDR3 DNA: TGTGCCAGCAGCTTAATGGGACAGTACGAG.

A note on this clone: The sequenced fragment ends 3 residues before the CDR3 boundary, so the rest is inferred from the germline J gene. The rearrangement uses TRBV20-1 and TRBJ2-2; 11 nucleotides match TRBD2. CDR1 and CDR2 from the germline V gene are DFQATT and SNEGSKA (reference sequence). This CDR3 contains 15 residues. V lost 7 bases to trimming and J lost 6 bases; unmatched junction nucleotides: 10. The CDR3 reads CSVLPLAGVPGELFF. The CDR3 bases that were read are TGCAGTGTTTTACCACTAGCGGGAGTCCCCGGGGAG.

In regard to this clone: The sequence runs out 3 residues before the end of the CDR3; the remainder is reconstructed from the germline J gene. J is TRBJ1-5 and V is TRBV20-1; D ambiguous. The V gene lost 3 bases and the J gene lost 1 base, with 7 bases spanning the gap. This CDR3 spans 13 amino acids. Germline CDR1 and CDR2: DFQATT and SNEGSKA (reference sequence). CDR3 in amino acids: CSASPVSNQPQHF. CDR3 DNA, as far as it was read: TGCAGTGCTAGTCCGGTAAGCAATCAGCCC.

CDR3 DNA (partial): TGCGCCAGCAGCCAGGGGGACTATGGC. It specifies CASSQGDYG. Given in full, the CDR3 is CASSQGDYGYTF. The chain carries TRBV5-1 and TRBJ1-2; TRBD1 matches 7 bases. Read sequence stops 3 residues before the CDR3 end, and the germline J gene provides the missing end. Germline CDR1 is SGHRS and CDR2 is YFSETQ. Germline trimming cut 4 bases from V and 3 bases from J; bases unmatched to any gene: 0. The CDR3 has 12 amino acids. Full variable domain (outside the CDR3, taken from reference TRBV5-1 and TRBJ1-2): KAGVTQTPRYLIKTRGQQVTLSCSPISGHRSVSWYQQTPGQGLQFLFEYFSETQRNKGNFPGRFSGRQFSNSRSEMNVSTLELGDSALYLCASSQGDYGYTFGSGTRLTVV.

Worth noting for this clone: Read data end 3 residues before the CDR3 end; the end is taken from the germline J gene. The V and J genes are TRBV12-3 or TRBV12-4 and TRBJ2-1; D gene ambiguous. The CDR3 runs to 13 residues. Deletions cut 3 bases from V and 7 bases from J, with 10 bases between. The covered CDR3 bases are TGTGCCAGCAGTTTGCCCGATCAGAATGAG. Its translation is CASSLPDQNE. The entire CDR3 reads CASSLPDQNEQFF.

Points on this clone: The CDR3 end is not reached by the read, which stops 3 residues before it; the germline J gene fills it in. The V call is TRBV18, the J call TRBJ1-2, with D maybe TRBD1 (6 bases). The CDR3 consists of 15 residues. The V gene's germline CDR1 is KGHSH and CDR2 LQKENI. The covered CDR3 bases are TGTGCCAGCTCACGCGTGCAGGGGCACACAGATACC. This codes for CASSRVQGHTDT. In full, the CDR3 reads CASSRVQGHTDTYTF.

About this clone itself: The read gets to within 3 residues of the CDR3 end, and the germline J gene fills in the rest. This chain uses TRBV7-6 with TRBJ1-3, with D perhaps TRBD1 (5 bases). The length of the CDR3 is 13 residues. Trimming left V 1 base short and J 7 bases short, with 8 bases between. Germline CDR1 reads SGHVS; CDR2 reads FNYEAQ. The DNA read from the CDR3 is TGTGCCAGCAGCTTAGGGGGGGGGAACACC. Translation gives CASSLGGGNT. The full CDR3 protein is CASSLGGGNTIYF. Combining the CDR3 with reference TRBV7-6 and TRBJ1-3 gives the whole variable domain GAGVSQSPRYKVTKRGQDVALRCDPISGHVSLYWYRQALGQGPEFLTYFNYEAQQDKSGLPNDRFSAERPEGSISTLTIQRTEQRDSAMYRCASSLGGGNTIYFGEGSWLTVV.

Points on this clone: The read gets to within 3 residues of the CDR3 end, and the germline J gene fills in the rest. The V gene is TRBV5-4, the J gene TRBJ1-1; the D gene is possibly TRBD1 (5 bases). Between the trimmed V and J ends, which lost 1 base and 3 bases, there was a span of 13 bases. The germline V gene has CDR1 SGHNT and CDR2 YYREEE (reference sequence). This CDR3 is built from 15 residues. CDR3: CASSLPGVIDTEAFF. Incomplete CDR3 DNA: TGTGCCAGCAGCTTGCCGGGGGTAATAGACACTGAA.

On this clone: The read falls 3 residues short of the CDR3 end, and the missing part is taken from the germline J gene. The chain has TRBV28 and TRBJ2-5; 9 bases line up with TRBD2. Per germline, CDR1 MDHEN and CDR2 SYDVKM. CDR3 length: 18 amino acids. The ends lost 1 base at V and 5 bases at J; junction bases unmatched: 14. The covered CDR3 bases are TGTGCCAGCAGTTTATCCCTGATGATAGCGGGAGAATTGGAGACC. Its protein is CASSLSLMIAGELET. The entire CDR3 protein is CASSLSLMIAGELETQYF.

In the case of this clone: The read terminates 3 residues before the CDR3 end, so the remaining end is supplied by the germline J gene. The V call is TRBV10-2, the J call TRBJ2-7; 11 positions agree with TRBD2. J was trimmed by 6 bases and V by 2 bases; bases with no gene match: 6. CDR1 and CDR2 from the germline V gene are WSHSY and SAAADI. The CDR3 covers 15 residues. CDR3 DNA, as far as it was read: TGCGCCAGCAGTGAGCCCACTAGCGGGAGCATCGAG. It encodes CASSEPTSGSIE. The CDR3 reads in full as CASSEPTSGSIEQYF.

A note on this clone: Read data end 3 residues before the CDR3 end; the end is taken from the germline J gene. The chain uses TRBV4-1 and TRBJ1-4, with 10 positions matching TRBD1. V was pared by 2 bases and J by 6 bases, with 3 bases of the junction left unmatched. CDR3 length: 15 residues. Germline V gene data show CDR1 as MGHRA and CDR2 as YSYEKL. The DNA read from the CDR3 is TGCGCCAGCAGCCAAACCGGGACAGGGGATGAAAAA. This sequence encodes CASSQTGTGDEK. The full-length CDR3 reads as CASSQTGTGDEKLFF.